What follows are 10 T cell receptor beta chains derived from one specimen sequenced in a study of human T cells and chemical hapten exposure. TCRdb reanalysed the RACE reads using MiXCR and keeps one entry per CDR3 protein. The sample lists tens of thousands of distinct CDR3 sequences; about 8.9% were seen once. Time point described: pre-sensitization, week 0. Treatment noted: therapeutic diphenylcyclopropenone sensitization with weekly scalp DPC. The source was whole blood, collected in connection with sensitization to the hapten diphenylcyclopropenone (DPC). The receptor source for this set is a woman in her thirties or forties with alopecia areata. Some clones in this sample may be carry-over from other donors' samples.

The CDR3 loop is CASSLRETQYF. Written as DNA, the CDR3 is TGTGCCAGCAGTTTAAGAGAGACCCAGTACTTC. V usage is TRBV28 and J usage is TRBJ2-5; D is undetermined. There are 11 residues in the CDR3. V lost 2 bases and J 4 bases, leaving 2 bases between the germline ends. CDR1 and CDR2 from the germline V gene are MDHEN and SYDVKM.

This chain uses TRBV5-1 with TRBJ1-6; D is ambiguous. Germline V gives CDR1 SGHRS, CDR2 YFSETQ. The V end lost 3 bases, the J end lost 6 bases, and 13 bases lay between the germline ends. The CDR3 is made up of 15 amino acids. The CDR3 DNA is TGCGCCAGCAGCTGGGAGGGCCGGGCTAATTCACCCCTCCACTTT. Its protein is CASSWEGRANSPLHF.

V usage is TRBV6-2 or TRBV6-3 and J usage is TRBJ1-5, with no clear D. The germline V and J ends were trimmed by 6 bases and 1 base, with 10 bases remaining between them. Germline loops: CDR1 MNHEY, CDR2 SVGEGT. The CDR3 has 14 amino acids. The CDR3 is CASRFGESNQPQHF. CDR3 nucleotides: TGTGCCAGCAGATTCGGGGAAAGCAATCAGCCCCAGCATTTT.

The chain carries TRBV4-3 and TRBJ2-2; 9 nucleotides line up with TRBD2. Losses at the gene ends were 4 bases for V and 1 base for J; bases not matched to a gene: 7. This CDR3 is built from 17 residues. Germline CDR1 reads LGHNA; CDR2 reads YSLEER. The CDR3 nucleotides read TGCGCCAGCAGCCCCCGGGCTAGCGGGGAGAACACCGGGGAGCTGTTTTTT. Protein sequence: CASSPRASGENTGELFF.

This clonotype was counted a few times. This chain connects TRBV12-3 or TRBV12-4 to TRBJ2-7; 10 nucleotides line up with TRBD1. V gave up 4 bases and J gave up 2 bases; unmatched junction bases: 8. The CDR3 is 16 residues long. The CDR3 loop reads CASSSFGQGGTYEQYF. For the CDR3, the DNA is TGTGCCAGCAGTTCATTTGGACAGGGGGGAACCTACGAGCAGTACTTC.

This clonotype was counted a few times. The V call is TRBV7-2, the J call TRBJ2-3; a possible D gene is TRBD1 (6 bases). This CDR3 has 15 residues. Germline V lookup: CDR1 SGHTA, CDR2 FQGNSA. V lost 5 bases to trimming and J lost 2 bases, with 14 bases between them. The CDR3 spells CASSPDRAYTDTQYF. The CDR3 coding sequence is TGTGCCAGCAGCCCGGACAGAGCCTACACAGATACGCAGTATTTT.

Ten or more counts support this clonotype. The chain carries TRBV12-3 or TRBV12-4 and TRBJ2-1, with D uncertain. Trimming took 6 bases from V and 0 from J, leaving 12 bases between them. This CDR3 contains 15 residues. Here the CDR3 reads CASSLDASSYNEQFF. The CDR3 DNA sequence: TGTGCCAGCAGCCTTGACGCGAGCTCCTACAATGAGCAGTTCTTC.

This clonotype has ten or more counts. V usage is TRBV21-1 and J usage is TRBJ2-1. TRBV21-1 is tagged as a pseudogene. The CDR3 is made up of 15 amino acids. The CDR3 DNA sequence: TGTGCCAGCAGCCCGCCGAATGGGGCCTACAATGAGCAGTTCTTC. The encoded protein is CASSPPNGAYNEQFF.

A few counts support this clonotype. This chain's CDR3 is CASSLRGIGQNNEQFF. CDR3 bases: TGCGCCAGCAGCCTAAGGGGTATAGGACAGAACAATGAGCAGTTCTTC. The chain employs TRBV5-1 and TRBJ2-1; tentatively, D is TRBD1 (6 bases). V was trimmed by 4 bases and J by 5 bases, leaving 19 bases between them. The CDR3 loop spans 16 amino acids. Germline V lookup: CDR1 SGHRS, CDR2 YFSETQ.

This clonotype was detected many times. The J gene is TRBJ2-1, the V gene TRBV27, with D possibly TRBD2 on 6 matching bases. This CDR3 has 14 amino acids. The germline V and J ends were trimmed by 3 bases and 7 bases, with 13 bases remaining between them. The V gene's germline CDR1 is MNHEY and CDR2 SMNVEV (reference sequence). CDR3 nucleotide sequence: TGTGCCAGCAGTTTCAACCGGGAGCGAAATGAGCAGTTCTTC. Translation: CASSFNRERNEQFF.